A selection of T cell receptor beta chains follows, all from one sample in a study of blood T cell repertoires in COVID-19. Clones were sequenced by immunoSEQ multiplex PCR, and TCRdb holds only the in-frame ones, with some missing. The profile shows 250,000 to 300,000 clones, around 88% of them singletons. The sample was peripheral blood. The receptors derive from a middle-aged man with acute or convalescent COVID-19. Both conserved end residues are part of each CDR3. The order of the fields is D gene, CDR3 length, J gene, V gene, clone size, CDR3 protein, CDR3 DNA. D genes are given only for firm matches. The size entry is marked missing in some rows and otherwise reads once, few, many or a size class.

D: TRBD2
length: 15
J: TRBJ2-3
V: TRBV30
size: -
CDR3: CAWSRRGGAGDTQYF
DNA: TGTGCCTGGAGTCGACGCGGGGGGGCAGGCGATACGCAGTATTTT

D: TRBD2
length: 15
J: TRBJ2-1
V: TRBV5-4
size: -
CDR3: CASSLGGGAYNEQFF
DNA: TGTGCCAGCAGCTTGGGCGGGGGGGCCTACAATGAGCAGTTCTTC

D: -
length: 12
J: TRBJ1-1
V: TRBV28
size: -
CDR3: CASNGRDSEAFF
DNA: TGTGCCAGCAACGGACGGGACTCTGAAGCTTTCTTT

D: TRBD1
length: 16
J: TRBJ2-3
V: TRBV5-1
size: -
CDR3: CASSPPRGTGADTQYF
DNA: TGCGCCAGCAGCCCGCCGAGGGGTACAGGGGCAGATACGCAGTATTTT

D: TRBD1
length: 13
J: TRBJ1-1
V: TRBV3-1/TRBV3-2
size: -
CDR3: CASTGQGVTEAFF
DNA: TGTGCCAGCACCGGACAGGGTGTCACTGAAGCTTTCTTT

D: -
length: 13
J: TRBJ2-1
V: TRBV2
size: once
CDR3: CASNIRGDNEQFF
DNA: TGTGCCAGCAACATCAGGGGGGACAATGAGCAGTTCTTC

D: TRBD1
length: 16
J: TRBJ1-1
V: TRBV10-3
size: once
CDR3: CAISSPNRGVNTEAFF
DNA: TGTGCCATCAGTTCTCCGAACAGGGGCGTTAACACTGAAGCTTTCTTT

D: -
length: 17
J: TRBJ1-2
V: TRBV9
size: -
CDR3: CASSPRRGIRPHYGYTF
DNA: TGTGCCAGCAGCCCCCGTCGGGGTATAAGGCCTCACTATGGCTACACCTTC

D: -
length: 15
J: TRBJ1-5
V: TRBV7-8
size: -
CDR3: CASSRSGVLNQPQHF
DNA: TGTGCCAGCAGCCGATCCGGGGTCCTCAATCAGCCCCAGCATTTT

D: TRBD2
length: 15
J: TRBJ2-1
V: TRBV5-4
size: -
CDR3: CASSSSSGTYNEQFF
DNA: TGTGCCAGCAGCTCCTCTAGCGGGACCTACAATGAGCAGTTCTTC

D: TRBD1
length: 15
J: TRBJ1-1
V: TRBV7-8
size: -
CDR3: CASSLPGSGQTEAFF
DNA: TGTGCCAGCAGCTTACCAGGGTCGGGACAGACTGAAGCTTTCTTT

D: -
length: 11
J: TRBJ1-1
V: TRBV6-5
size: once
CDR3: CAAGGNTEAFF
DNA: TGTGCCGCCGGAGGGAACACTGAAGCTTTCTTT

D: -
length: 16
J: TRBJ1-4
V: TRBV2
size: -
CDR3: CASSGIELEANEKLFF
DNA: TGTGCCAGCAGTGGAATCGAGCTAGAGGCGAATGAAAAACTGTTTTTT

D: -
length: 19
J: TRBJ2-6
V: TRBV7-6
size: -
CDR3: CASSYTGGDSQTGANVLTF
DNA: TGTGCCAGCAGCTATACGGGGGGCGACTCCCAAACTGGGGCCAACGTCCTGACTTTC

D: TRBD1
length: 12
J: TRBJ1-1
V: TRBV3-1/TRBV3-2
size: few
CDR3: CASSQGTGYAFF
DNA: TGTGCCAGCAGCCAGGGGACAGGGTATGCTTTCTTT

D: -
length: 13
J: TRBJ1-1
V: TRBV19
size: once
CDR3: CASSIGRSTEAFF
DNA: TGTGCCAGTAGTATAGGGAGGAGCACTGAAGCTTTCTTT

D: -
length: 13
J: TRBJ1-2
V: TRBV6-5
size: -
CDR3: CASRDSHYYGYTF
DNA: TGTGCCAGCAGGGACAGCCACTACTATGGCTACACCTTC

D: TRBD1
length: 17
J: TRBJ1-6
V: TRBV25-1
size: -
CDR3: CASSEWGTGGGNSPLHF
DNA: TGTGCCAGCAGTGAATGGGGGACAGGGGGTGGGAATTCACCCCTCCACTTT

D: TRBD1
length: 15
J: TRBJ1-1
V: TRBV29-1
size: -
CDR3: CSVTRGVTGYTEAFF
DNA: TGCAGCGTTACTAGGGGGGTGACAGGGTACACTGAAGCTTTCTTT

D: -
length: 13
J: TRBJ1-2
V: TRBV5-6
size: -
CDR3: CASSLVGSGGYTF
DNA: TGTGCCAGCAGCTTGGTAGGGAGCGGGGGCTACACCTTC

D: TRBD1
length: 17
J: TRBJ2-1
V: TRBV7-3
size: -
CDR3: CASRRNPGTGQYNEQFF
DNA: TGTGCCAGCAGACGCAATCCCGGGACAGGGCAATACAATGAGCAGTTCTTC

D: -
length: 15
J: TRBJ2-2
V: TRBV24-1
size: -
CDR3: CATSRSGANTGELFF
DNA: TGTGCCACCAGCCGCAGCGGCGCGAACACCGGGGAGCTGTTTTTT

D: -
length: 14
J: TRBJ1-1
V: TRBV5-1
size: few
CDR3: CASSIPGHNTEAFF
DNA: TGCGCCAGCAGCATTCCGGGACATAACACTGAAGCTTTCTTT

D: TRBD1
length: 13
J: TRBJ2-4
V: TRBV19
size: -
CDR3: CASSKQGENIQYF
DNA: TGTGCCAGTAGTAAACAGGGGGAAAACATTCAGTACTTC

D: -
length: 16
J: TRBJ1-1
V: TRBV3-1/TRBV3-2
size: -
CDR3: CASSQDRGLLNTEAFF
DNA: TGTGCCAGCAGCCAAGATCGGGGACTCCTGAACACTGAAGCTTTCTTT

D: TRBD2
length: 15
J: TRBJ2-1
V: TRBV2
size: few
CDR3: CASSRTSGGAHEQFF
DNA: TGTGCCAGCAGCCGTACAAGCGGGGGGGCCCATGAGCAGTTCTTC

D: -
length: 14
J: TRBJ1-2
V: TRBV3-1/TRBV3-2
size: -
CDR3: CASSQDRENYGYTF
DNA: TGTGCCAGCAGCCAAGATAGGGAGAACTATGGCTACACCTTC

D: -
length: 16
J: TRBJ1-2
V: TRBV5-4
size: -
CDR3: CASSRSPGQVSYGYTF
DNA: TGTGCCAGCAGCCGGTCACCGGGACAAGTTTCCTATGGCTACACCTTC

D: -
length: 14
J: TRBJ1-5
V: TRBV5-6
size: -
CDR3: CASSFQGMAQPQHF
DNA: TGTGCCAGCAGCTTCCAGGGAATGGCTCAGCCCCAGCATTTT

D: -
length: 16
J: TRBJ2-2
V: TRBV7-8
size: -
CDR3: CASSFPTGPGPGELFF
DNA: TGTGCCAGCAGCTTCCCGACAGGACCCGGGCCCGGGGAGCTGTTTTTT

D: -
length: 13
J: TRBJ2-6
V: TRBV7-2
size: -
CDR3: CASSPVGANVLTF
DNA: TGTGCCAGCAGCCCGGTTGGGGCCAACGTCCTGACTTTC

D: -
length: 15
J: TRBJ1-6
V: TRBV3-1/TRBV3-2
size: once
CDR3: CASSPGIGYNSPLHF
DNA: TGTGCCAGCAGCCCAGGGATTGGGTATAATTCACCCCTCCACTTT

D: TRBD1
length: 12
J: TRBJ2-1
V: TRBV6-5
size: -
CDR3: CASRIPGQGSFF
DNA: TGTGCCAGCAGAATACCGGGACAGGGGTCGTTCTTC

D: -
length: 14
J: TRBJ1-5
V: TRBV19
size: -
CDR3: CASSMIMRNQPQHF
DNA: TGTGCCAGTAGTATGATTATGCGGAATCAGCCCCAGCATTTT

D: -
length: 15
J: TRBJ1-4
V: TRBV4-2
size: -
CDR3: CASSPWGGDHEKLFF
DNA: TGTGCCAGCAGCCCATGGGGAGGGGATCATGAAAAACTGTTTTTT

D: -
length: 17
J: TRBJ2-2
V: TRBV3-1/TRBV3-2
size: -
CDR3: CASSQEWLLANTGELFF
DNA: TGTGCCAGCAGCCAAGAATGGCTCCTCGCGAACACCGGGGAGCTGTTTTTT

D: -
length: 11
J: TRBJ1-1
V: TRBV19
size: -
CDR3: CASRMRTEAFF
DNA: TGTGCCAGTAGAATGAGGACTGAAGCTTTCTTT

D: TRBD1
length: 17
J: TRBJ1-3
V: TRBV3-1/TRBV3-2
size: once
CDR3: CASSQRLSGGSGNTIYF
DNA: TGTGCCAGCAGCCAGAGACTTTCAGGGGGCTCTGGAAACACCATATATTTT

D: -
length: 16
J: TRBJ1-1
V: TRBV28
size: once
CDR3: CASSVPAPGMNTEAFF
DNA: TGTGCCAGCAGTGTACCGGCCCCAGGGATGAACACTGAAGCTTTCTTT

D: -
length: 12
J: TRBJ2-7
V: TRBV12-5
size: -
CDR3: CASGRDTYEQYF
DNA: TGTGCTAGTGGACGTGACACCTACGAGCAGTACTTC

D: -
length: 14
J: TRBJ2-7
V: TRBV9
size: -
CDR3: CASSVEVSGYEQYF
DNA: TGTGCCAGCAGCGTAGAGGTTAGCGGCTACGAGCAGTACTTC

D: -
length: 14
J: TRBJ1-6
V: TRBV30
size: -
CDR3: CAWTQGGGGPPLHF
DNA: TGTGCCTGGACCCAGGGAGGGGGTGGACCACCCCTCCACTTT

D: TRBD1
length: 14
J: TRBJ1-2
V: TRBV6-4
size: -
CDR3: CASSEQTGEAGYTF
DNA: TGTGCCAGCAGTGAACAGACAGGGGAGGCTGGCTACACCTTC

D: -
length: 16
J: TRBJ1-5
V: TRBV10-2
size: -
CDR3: CASGAGGGIINQPQHF
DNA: TGCGCCTCAGGGGCTGGTGGGGGTATAATCAATCAGCCCCAGCATTTT

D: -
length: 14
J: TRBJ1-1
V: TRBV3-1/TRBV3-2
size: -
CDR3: CASSQNRVGTEAFF
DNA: TGTGCCAGCAGCCAAAACAGGGTAGGCACTGAAGCTTTCTTT

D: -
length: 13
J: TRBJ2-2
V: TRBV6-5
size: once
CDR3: CASTGQLTGELFF
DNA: TGTGCCAGCACTGGACAGCTTACCGGGGAGCTGTTTTTT

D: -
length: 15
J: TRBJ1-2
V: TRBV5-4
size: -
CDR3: CASSLNQGDIYGYTF
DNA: TGTGCCAGCAGCTTGAATCAAGGGGACATCTATGGCTACACCTTC

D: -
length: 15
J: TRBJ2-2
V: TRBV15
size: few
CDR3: CATSRVQLNTGELFF
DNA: TGTGCCACCAGCAGAGTACAGTTGAACACCGGGGAGCTGTTTTTT

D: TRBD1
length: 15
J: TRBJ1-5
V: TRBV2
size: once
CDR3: CASRTVTGGNQPQHF
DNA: TGTGCCAGCAGAACCGTGACAGGGGGGAATCAGCCCCAGCATTTT

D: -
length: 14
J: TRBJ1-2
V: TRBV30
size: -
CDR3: CAWSARPGDYGYTF
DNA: TGTGCCTGGAGTGCTCGCCCCGGGGACTATGGCTACACCTTC

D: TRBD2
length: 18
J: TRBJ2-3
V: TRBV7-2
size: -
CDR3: CASSPPGTSGGSFQGQYF
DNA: TGTGCCAGCAGCCCCCCCGGGACTAGCGGGGGCTCCTTTCAAGGGCAGTATTTT

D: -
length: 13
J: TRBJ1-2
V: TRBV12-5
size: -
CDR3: CASGYTGIYGYTF
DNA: TGTGCTAGTGGCTACACAGGGATCTATGGCTACACCTTC

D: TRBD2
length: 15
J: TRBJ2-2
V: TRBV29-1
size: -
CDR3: CSVRTGLEVTGELFF
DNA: TGCAGCGTCCGAACGGGACTAGAGGTCACCGGGGAGCTGTTTTTT

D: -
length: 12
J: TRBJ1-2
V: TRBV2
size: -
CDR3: CASSTGTVGYTF
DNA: TGTGCCAGCAGCACAGGAACTGTAGGCTACACCTTC

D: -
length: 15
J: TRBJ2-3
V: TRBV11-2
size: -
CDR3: CASSLRVRDTDTQYF
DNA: TGTGCCAGCAGCTTAAGGGTCAGGGACACAGATACGCAGTATTTT

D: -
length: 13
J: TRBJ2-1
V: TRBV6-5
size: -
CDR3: CASQKPAAHEQFF
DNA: TGTGCCAGTCAAAAGCCCGCCGCCCATGAGCAGTTCTTC

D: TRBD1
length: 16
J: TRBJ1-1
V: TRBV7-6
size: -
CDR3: CASSWGQGVLDTEAFF
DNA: TGTGCCAGCAGCTGGGGACAGGGAGTTTTGGACACTGAAGCTTTCTTT

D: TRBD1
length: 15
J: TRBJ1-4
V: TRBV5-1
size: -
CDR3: CASSSGGQGGEKLFF
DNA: TGCGCCAGCAGCTCGGGGGGACAGGGAGGTGAAAAACTGTTTTTT

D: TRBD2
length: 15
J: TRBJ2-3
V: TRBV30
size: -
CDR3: CAWSKGLHLGDTQYF
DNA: TGTGCCTGGAGTAAGGGACTACACCTCGGGGATACGCAGTATTTT